This T cell receptor (beta chain) came from a study of metastatic and nonmetastatic thyroid tumors. The overall study: Malignant and benign thyroid patients had repertoires compared in peripheral blood and tumor or nodule tissue. General study results and limits: TCR beta diversity was reportedly significantly higher in malignant thyroid tumors than benign nodules, in blood and tumor.

The germline gives CDR1 MRHNA, CDR2 SNTAGT. The CDR3 totals 13 residues. Patients had received no treatment of any kind before thyroid surgery. This clone was seen a handful of times. Its antigen remains unknown. The junction and the germline gene differ at one end; a read error may be behind it. Authors' analysis steps: To classify distant metastasis in papillary thyroid cancer, a model was built from CDR3 differences across clinicopathological groups. With MiXCR, TCRdb called clones anew from the PCR reads. Clone size and V and J calls follow TCRdb, not the original study. The sample shows some 32,000 clones, about 20% of them seen only once.

Source material: blood. The clonotype was recovered from a female donor with papillary thyroid cancer or a benign thyroid nodule (not recorded which). Some clones in this sample may be carry-over from other donors' samples. The chain links TRBV6-4 to TRBJ1-6; no firm D call. CDR3 residues: CASSETRDSPLHF. In DNA form, the CDR3 reads TGTGCCAGCAGTGAAACGAGGGATTCCCCCCTCCACTTT.